One sample yielded the 9 T cell receptor beta chains listed below, sequenced in a study of blood T cell repertoires in COVID-19. Method: immunoSEQ multiplex PCR; TCRdb's copy keeps in-frame clones and lacks some. Among approximately 240,000 clones, 80% to 95% were seen once, and the ten largest hold about 0.79%. Sequenced input: peripheral blood. These TCRs come from a young man with COVID-19, enrolled during active disease.

A single count supports this clone. This chain links TRBV7-9 with TRBJ1-3; D uncertain. The germline V gene has CDR1 SEHNR and CDR2 FQNEAQ (reference sequence). This CDR3 comprises 11 residues. CDR3 loop: CGWQAGNTIYF. DNA for the CDR3: TGTGGTTGGCAGGCTGGAAACACCATATATTTT.

V is TRBV15 and J is TRBJ1-5; no clear D gene. Trimming took 0 bases from V and 5 from J, leaving 14 bases between them. This CDR3 comprises 16 residues. Germline V gives CDR1 LNHNV, CDR2 YYDKDF (reference sequence). The DNA of the CDR3 is TGTGCCACCAGCAGAGATTCACAAGTTGTCTATCAGCCCCAGCATTTT. Amino acids: CATSRDSQVVYQPQHF.

The chain links TRBV9 to TRBJ2-1; D might be TRBD2 (7 bases). This CDR3 region has 16 residues. Germline CDR1 is SGDLS and CDR2 is YYNGEE. The ends were cut back, 3 bases at V and 0 bases at J, with 13 bases in the middle. CDR3 loop: CASSASGTSSYNEQFF. The CDR3 coding sequence is TGTGCCAGCAGCGCCAGCGGGACAAGCTCCTACAATGAGCAGTTCTTC. Complete variable domain (other parts from reference TRBV9 and TRBJ2-1): DSGVTQTPKHLITATGQRVTLRCSPRSGDLSVYWYQQSLDQGLQFLIQYYNGEERAKGNILERFSAQQFPDLHSELNLSSLELGDSALYFCASSASGTSSYNEQFFGPGTRLTVL.

This rearrangement joins TRBV12-2 to TRBJ1-5. TRBV12-2 counts as a pseudogene. The CDR3 is made up of 16 amino acids. CDR3 DNA sequence: TGTGCAAGTCGCTTCGACCATGACGGAGCCAATCAGCCCCAGCATTTT. Encoded protein: CASRFDHDGANQPQHF.

The rearrangement links TRBV18 to TRBJ1-5; D uncertain. Germline V lookup: CDR1 KGHSH, CDR2 LQKENI. CDR3 size: 15 residues. The germline V and J ends were trimmed by 3 bases and 5 bases, with 14 bases remaining between them. CDR3 sequence: CASSPSAGVDQPQHF. The CDR3 nucleotides are TGTGCCAGCTCACCTTCAGCCGGGGTTGATCAGCCCCAGCATTTT. The full variable domain, completed using reference TRBV18 and TRBJ1-5, is NAGVMQNPRHLVRRRGQEARLRCSPMKGHSHVYWYRQLPEEGLKFMVYLQKENIIDESGMPKERFSAEFPKEGPSILRIQQVVRGDSAAYFCASSPSAGVDQPQHFGDGTRLSIL.

The CDR3 bases are TGTGCCATCAGTGGGGGACAGCAAGAGACCCAGTACTTC. Translated, it gives CAISGGQQETQYF. The chain combines TRBV10-3 with TRBJ2-5, with 7 nucleotides matching TRBD1. CDR1 is ENHRY, CDR2 SYGVKD, per germline. The CDR3 is made up of 13 amino acids. The junction had 1 base not matched to a gene; V was cut back by 4 bases and J by 2 bases.

The gene calls are TRBV14 and TRBJ2-1; TRBD1 might be the D (6 bases). The CDR3 sequence is 15 residues long. The V end was cut by 2 bases, the J end by 3 bases, with 11 bases between. Germline V gene lookup returns CDR1 SGHDN and CDR2 FVKESK. In DNA form, the CDR3 reads TGTGCCAGCAGCCAACCCCCAGGGGACTACAATGAGCAGTTCTTC. Its protein is CASSQPPGDYNEQFF.

This chain connects TRBV10-2 to TRBJ2-1; 8 nucleotides match TRBD2. This CDR3 region has 13 residues. Germline V gene data show CDR1 as WSHSY and CDR2 as SAAADI. The ends lost 6 bases at V and 7 bases at J; junction bases unmatched: 5. In DNA form, the CDR3 reads TGCGCCAGCAGAGGACTAGCAGGAAATGAGCAGTTCTTC. Residues: CASRGLAGNEQFF.

This chain connects TRBV10-2 to TRBJ1-1, with D unclear. Germline CDR1 and CDR2: WSHSY and SAAADI. V was trimmed by 0 bases and J by 4 bases, leaving 21 bases between them. The CDR3 length is 18 residues. CDR3 nucleotide sequence: TGCGCCAGCAGTGAGTCGATTCTGTCAGGACTTGAAGTCACTGAAGCTTTCTTT. Translating it yields CASSESILSGLEVTEAFF.